This T cell receptor (beta chain) was profiled in a study of shared clonotypes between healthy human individuals. Whole-study findings and limits: Clonotypes that were shared across four donors made up 4.5% to 5% of naive CD4 clonotypes. What naive subsets generally showed was a larger estimated richness than memory subsets showed.

As regards this clone: What it binds is not known.

200 to 250 ng DNA, around 30,000 T cell genomes, went into each sorted-subset replicate PCR. Sequencing used immunoSEQ multiplex PCR; TCRdb keeps in-frame clones, though not all of them. The table shows around 640,000 clones, with roughly 96% occurring only once. CD8 cells classed as naive were CD45RO-negative and positively selected for CCR7, excluding terminally differentiated effector memory CD45RA+ cells. The TCR was taken from a woman under 40 in good health. The sequencing input was naive CD8+ T cells sorted from blood.

The DNA of the CDR3 is TGTGCCAGCAGCTCAGGACTAGCGGGAGTTTATGAGCAGTTCTTC. Translated: CASSSGLAGVYEQFF. The chain couples TRBV7-9 to TRBJ2-1; TRBD2 agrees at 13 bases. Per the germline V gene, CDR1 is SEHNR and CDR2 is FQNEAQ (reference sequence). This CDR3 comprises 15 residues. The V and J ends lost 4 bases and 8 bases, in that order; junction bases with no gene match: 5.